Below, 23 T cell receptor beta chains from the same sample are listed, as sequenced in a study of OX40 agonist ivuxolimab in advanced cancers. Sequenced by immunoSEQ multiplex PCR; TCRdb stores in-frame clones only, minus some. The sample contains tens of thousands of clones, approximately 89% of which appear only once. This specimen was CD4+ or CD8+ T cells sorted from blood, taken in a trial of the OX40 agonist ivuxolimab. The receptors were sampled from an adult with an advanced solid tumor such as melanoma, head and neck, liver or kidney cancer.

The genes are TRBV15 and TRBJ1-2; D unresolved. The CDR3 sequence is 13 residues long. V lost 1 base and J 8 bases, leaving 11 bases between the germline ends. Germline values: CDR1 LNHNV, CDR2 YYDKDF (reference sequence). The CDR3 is CATSRAGYGGYTF. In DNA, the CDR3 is TGTGCCACCAGCAGAGCCGGCTATGGGGGCTACACCTTC.

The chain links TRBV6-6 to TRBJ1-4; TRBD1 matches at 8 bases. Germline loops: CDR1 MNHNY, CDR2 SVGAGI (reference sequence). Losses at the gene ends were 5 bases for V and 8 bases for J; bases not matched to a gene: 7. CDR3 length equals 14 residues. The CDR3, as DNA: TGTGCCAGCAGTGATCAGGGGGCGGGAGAAAAACTGTTTTTT. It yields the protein CASSDQGAGEKLFF.

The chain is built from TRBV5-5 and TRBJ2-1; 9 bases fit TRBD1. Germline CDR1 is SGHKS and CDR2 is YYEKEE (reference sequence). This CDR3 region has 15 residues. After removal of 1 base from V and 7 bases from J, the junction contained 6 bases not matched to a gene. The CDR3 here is CASSLFRTGENEQFF. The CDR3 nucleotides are TGTGCCAGCAGCTTGTTTCGGACAGGGGAGAATGAGCAGTTCTTC.

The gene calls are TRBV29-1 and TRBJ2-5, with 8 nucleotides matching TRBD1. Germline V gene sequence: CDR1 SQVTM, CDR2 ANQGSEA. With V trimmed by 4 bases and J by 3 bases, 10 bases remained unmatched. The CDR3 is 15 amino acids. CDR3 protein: CSVGTGTSRKETQYF. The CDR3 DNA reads TGCAGCGTTGGGACAGGGACATCTCGGAAAGAGACCCAGTACTTC.

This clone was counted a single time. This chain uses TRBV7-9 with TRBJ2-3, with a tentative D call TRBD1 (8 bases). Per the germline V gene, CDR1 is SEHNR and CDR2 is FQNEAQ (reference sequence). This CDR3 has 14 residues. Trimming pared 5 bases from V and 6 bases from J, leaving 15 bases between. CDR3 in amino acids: CASSRRGRGDTQYF. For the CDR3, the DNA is TGTGCCAGCAGCCGCAGGGGGCGGGGGGATACGCAGTATTTT.

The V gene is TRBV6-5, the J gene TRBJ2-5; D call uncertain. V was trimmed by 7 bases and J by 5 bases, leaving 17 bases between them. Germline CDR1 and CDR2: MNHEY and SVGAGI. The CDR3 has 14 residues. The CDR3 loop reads CASNSQDIPETQYF. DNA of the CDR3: TGTGCCAGCAATTCCCAAGACATCCCCGAGACCCAGTACTTC.

DNA for the CDR3: TGTGCCAGCAGTGAACGCAGTCTTAGGAATCAGCCCCAGCATTTT. This gives the protein CASSERSLRNQPQHF. The chain couples TRBV2 to TRBJ1-5; D unresolved. V lost 2 bases, J lost 4 bases, and 12 bases lay in between. In germline, CDR1 is SNHLY, CDR2 FYNNEI. The CDR3 is 15 residues long.

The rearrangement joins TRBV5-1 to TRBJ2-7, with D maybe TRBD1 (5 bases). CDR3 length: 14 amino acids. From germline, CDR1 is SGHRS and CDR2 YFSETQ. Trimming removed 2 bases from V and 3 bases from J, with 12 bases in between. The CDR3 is CASSLLTEHYEQYF. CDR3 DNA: TGCGCCAGCAGCTTACTGACAGAACACTACGAGCAGTACTTC.

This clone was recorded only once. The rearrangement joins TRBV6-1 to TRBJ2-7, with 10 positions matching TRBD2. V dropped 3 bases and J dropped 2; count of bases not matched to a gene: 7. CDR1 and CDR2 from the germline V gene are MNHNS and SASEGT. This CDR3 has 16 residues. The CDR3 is CASSDLLAGVTYEQYF. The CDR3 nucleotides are TGTGCCAGCAGTGACCTCCTAGCGGGGGTTACCTACGAGCAGTACTTC.

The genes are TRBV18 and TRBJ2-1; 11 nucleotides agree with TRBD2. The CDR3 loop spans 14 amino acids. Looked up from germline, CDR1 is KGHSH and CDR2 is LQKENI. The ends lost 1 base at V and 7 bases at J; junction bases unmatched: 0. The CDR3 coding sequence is TGTGCCAGCTCACCACTAGCGGGGGGGAATGAGCAGTTCTTC. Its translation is CASSPLAGGNEQFF.

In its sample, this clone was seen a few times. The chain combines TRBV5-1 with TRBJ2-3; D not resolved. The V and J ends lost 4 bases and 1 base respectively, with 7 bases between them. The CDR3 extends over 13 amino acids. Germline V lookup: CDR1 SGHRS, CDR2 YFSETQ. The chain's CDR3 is CASSRGGTDTQYF. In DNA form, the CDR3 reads TGCGCCAGCAGCCGAGGCGGCACAGATACGCAGTATTTT. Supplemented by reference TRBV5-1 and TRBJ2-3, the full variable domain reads KAGVTQTPRYLIKTRGQQVTLSCSPISGHRSVSWYQQTPGQGLQFLFEYFSETQRNKGNFPGRFSGRQFSNSRSEMNVSTLELGDSALYLCASSRGGTDTQYFGPGTRLTVL.

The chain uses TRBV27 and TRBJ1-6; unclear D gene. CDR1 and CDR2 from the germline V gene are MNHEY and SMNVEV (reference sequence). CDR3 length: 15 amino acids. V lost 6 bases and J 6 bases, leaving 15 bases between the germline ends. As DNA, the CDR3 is TGTGCCAGCAGGGCAGGAACCGAGGGTAATTCACCCCTCCACTTT. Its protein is CASRAGTEGNSPLHF.

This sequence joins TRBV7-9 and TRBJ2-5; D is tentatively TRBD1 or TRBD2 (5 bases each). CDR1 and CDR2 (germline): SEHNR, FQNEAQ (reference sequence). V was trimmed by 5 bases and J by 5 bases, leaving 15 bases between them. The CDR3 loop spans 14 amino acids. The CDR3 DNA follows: TGTGCCAGCAGCCGAAGGGACCAGCGGGAGACCCAGTACTTC. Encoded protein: CASSRRDQRETQYF. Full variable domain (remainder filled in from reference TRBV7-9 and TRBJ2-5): DTGVSQNPRHKITKRGQNVTFRCDPISEHNRLYWYRQTLGQGPEFLTYFQNEAQLEKSRLLSDRFSAERPKGSFSTLEIQRTEQGDSAMYLCASSRRDQRETQYFGPGTRLLVL.

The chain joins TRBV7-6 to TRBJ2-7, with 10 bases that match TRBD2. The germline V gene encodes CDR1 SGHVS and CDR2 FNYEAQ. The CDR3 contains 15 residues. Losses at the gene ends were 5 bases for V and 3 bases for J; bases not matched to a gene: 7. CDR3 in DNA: TGTGCCAGCAGCGCCCCCGGGACTAGCGTCTACGAGCAGTACTTC. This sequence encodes CASSAPGTSVYEQYF.

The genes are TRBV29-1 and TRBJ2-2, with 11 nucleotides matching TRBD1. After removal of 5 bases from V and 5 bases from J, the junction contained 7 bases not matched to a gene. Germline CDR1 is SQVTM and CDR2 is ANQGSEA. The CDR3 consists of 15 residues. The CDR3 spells CSVRTGTGGTGELFF. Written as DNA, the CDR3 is TGCAGCGTTCGGACCGGGACAGGGGGTACCGGGGAGCTGTTTTTT.

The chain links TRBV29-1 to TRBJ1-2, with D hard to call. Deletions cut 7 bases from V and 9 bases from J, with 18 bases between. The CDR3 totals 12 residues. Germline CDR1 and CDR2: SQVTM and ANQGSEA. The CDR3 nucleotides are TGCAGCGCTGGGGTGAACGGGGTGAGCTACACCTTC. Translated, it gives CSAGVNGVSYTF.

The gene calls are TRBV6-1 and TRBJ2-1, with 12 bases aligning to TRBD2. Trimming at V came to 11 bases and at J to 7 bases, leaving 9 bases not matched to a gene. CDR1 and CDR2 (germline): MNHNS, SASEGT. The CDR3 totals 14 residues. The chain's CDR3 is CAGKTSGGGNEQFF. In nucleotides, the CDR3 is TGTGCCGGGAAGACTAGCGGGGGAGGTAATGAGCAGTTCTTC.

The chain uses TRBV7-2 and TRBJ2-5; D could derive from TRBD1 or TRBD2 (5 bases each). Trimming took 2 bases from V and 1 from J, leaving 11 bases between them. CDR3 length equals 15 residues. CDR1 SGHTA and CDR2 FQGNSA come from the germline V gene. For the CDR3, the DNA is TGTGCCAGCAGCTTACTGTGGGGGACCCAAGAGACCCAGTACTTC. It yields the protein CASSLLWGTQETQYF.

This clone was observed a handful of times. In DNA, the CDR3 is TGTGCCAGCAGTGAAGCGGATACGGATCATGAGCAGTTCTTC. It codes for CASSEADTDHEQFF. The chain recombines TRBV6-1 with TRBJ2-1; D not resolved. The CDR3 loop spans 14 amino acids. Trimming removed 0 bases at V and 8 bases at J, with 11 bases between. CDR1 and CDR2 from the germline V gene are MNHNS and SASEGT.

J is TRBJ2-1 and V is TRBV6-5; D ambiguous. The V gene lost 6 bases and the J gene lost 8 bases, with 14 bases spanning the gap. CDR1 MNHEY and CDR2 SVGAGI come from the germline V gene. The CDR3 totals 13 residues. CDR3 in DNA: TGTGCCAGCAGGGCCAGGCATTTCGATGAGCAGTTCTTC. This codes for CASRARHFDEQFF.

The CDR3 sequence is CASSDAGGRYEQYF. CDR3 DNA sequence: TGTGCCAGCAGTGACGCCGGGGGCCGATACGAGCAGTACTTC. This rearrangement joins TRBV2 to TRBJ2-7; D could derive from TRBD1 or TRBD2 (6 bases each). Germline V lookup: CDR1 SNHLY, CDR2 FYNNEI. The CDR3 totals 14 residues. V lost 3 bases and J 4 bases, leaving 13 bases between the germline ends.

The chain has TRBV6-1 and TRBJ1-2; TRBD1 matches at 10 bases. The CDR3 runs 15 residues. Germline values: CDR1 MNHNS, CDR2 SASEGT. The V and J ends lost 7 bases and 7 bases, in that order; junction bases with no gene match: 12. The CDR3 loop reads CASTPNRQGAGGYTF. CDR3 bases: TGTGCCAGCACTCCAAACCGACAGGGGGCCGGTGGCTACACCTTC.

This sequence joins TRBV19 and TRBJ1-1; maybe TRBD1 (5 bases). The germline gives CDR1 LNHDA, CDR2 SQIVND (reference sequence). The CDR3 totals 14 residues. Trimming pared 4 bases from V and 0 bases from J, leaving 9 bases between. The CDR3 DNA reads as TGTGCCAGTAGTAGGGCAGGGATGAACACTGAAGCTTTCTTT. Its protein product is CASSRAGMNTEAFF.